What follows are 26 T cell receptor beta chains derived from one specimen sequenced in a study of OX40 agonist ivuxolimab in advanced cancers. The table came from immunoSEQ multiplex PCR; TCRdb's copy has only in-frame clones and leaves some out. The data show 85,000 to 100,000 clones, approximately 85% seen once. Source: CD4+ or CD8+ T cells sorted from blood, taken in a trial of the OX40 agonist ivuxolimab. The receptor set was obtained from an adult with an advanced solid tumor such as melanoma, head and neck, liver or kidney cancer.

V and J are TRBV7-2 and TRBJ1-1; D remains unclear. Between the trimmed V and J ends, which lost 5 bases and 5 bases, there was a span of 12 bases. The germline gives CDR1 SGHTA, CDR2 FQGNSA. The CDR3 length is 13 residues. The CDR3 protein is CASSRRAQTEAFF. CDR3 coding DNA: TGTGCCAGCAGCCGAAGGGCACAGACTGAAGCTTTCTTT.

This sequence joins TRBV6-5 and TRBJ2-3; D perhaps matches TRBD1 (5 bases). This CDR3 is 16 amino acids long. With 3 bases removed from V and 5 bases from J, the gap between germline ends came to 18 bases. Germline-derived CDR1 and CDR2 are MNHEY and SVGAGI. CDR3 DNA sequence: TGTGCCAGCAGTTATCAGGGCGCCGGGCAAGGAGATACGCAGTATTTT. It specifies CASSYQGAGQGDTQYF.

The chain has TRBV28 and TRBJ2-2, with a possible D match to TRBD2 (5 bases). CDR1 MDHEN and CDR2 SYDVKM come from the germline V gene. This CDR3 is built from 14 residues. V lost 6 bases and J lost 2, with 10 bases in between. The CDR3 here is CASRSAENTGELFF. For the CDR3, the DNA is TGTGCCAGCAGGTCAGCGGAAAACACCGGGGAGCTGTTTTTT.

The chain has TRBV23-1 and TRBJ2-6, with no clear D. TRBV23-1 has ORF status, its function being uncertain. The CDR3 length is 16 residues. V gave up 4 bases and J gave up 0 bases, with 10 bases separating them. CDR3 residues: CASSRASFSGANVLTF. Written as DNA, the CDR3 is TGCGCCAGCAGTCGGGCCTCCTTCTCTGGGGCCAACGTCCTGACTTTC.

The rearrangement links TRBV7-2 to TRBJ2-1; TRBD1 matches at 9 bases. Germline V gives CDR1 SGHTA, CDR2 FQGNSA. The trim removed 5 bases at V and 6 bases at J, leaving 8 bases unmatched. CDR3 length equals 15 residues. In DNA form, the CDR3 reads TGTGCCAGCAGCGGAGGGGGGACAGGGACCAATGAGCAGTTCTTC. Translation: CASSGGGTGTNEQFF.

This rearrangement joins TRBV2 to TRBJ2-2; D is perhaps TRBD1 or TRBD2 (5 bases each). Germline assignment: CDR1 SNHLY and CDR2 FYNNEI. Trimming stripped 4 bases from V and 7 bases from J, with 10 bases between. This CDR3 spans 13 amino acids. The CDR3 DNA is TGTGCCAGCAGTGCGGGGCCTGACGGGGAGCTGTTTTTT. It translates to CASSAGPDGELFF.

This clone has a handful of counts. V and J are TRBV6-5 and TRBJ2-7, with 11 positions matching TRBD1. The J segment lost 2 bases and the V segment lost 7 bases, leaving 4 bases of the junction unmatched. Germline assignment: CDR1 MNHEY and CDR2 SVGAGI. The CDR3 runs to 14 residues. The CDR3, as DNA: TGTGCCAGCACCGGACAGGGGGCTCCCTACGAGCAGTACTTC. Protein sequence: CASTGQGAPYEQYF.

The gene calls are TRBV9 and TRBJ1-2, with a possible D match to TRBD1 (5 bases). V was cut by 3 bases and J by 7 bases, with 22 bases left in between. From germline, CDR1 is SGDLS and CDR2 YYNGEE. This CDR3 region has 16 residues. The CDR3 nucleotides read TGTGCCAGCAGCGCCCGGGACGCCTCCTCCTGGGGTGGCTACACCTTC. It translates to CASSARDASSWGGYTF. The full variable domain, its missing parts supplied by reference TRBV9 and TRBJ1-2, is DSGVTQTPKHLITATGQRVTLRCSPRSGDLSVYWYQQSLDQGLQFLIQYYNGEERAKGNILERFSAQQFPDLHSELNLSSLELGDSALYFCASSARDASSWGGYTFGSGTRLTVV.

The chain employs TRBV28 and TRBJ1-4; possible D gene TRBD1, 5 bases. CDR3 length: 15 residues. Germline-derived CDR1 and CDR2 are MDHEN and SYDVKM. Trimming shortened V by 2 bases and J by 6 bases, and 13 bases separated the two germline ends. CDR3 coding DNA: TGTGCCAGCAGTTTACAGCCAGGGCATTATGAAAAACTGTTTTTT. Protein: CASSLQPGHYEKLFF.

This rearrangement joins TRBV27 to TRBJ1-3; D uncertain. The germline gives CDR1 MNHEY, CDR2 SMNVEV (reference sequence). With 5 bases removed from V and 0 bases from J, the gap between germline ends came to 11 bases. This CDR3 contains 15 residues. Here the CDR3 reads CASSPTAGSGNTIYF. CDR3 coding DNA: TGTGCCAGCAGTCCCACAGCGGGCTCTGGAAACACCATATATTTT.

The chain has TRBV5-4 and TRBJ1-6; 7 bases map to TRBD1. The V gene end was trimmed by 4 bases and the J gene end by 5 bases; junction bases not matched to a gene: 6. The CDR3 consists of 15 residues. CDR1 and CDR2 (germline): SGHNT, YYREEE (reference sequence). CDR3 residues: CASSQGDSHNSPLHF. CDR3 in DNA: TGTGCCAGCAGCCAAGGGGACAGCCATAATTCACCCCTCCACTTT.

In this sample, this clone turned up a few times. The chain combines TRBV19 with TRBJ1-6, with 7 positions matching TRBD1. Germline CDR1 LNHDA, CDR2 SQIVND (reference sequence). The CDR3 has 14 amino acids. The V segment lost 7 bases and the J segment 5 bases; nucleotides outside the gene matches: 5. Here the CDR3 DNA reads TGTGCCAGTACCCCGGACAGGAATAATTCACCCCTCCACTTT. Protein: CASTPDRNNSPLHF.

The DNA of the CDR3 is TGTGCCAGCAGTGGCTCACAGGGCCACGAGCAGTACTTC. This translates into CASSGSQGHEQYF. This sequence joins TRBV27 and TRBJ2-7; D possibly corresponds to TRBD1 (6 bases). The ends were cut back, 5 bases at V and 5 bases at J, with 13 bases in the middle. The CDR3 consists of 13 residues. CDR1 and CDR2 (germline): MNHEY, SMNVEV (reference sequence).

The chain joins TRBV6-5 to TRBJ1-2; D is undetermined. The germline gives CDR1 MNHEY, CDR2 SVGAGI. The CDR3 runs 15 residues. V lost 4 bases and J 0 bases, leaving 12 bases between the germline ends. The CDR3 DNA follows: TGTGCCAGCAGTTTCGCCACGTACGCTAACTATGGCTACACCTTC. It codes for CASSFATYANYGYTF.

The table lists this clone with a count of one. The chain links TRBV19 to TRBJ1-1; D is possibly TRBD1 (6 bases). CDR1 and CDR2 (germline): LNHDA, SQIVND (reference sequence). The CDR3 totals 17 residues. The germline V and J ends were trimmed by 5 bases and 0 bases, with 19 bases remaining between them. Here the CDR3 reads CASSGWPGVAMNTEAFF. Written as DNA, the CDR3 is TGTGCCAGTAGTGGGTGGCCAGGGGTGGCGATGAACACTGAAGCTTTCTTT.

The J gene is TRBJ2-5, the V gene TRBV5-6; TRBD2 matches at 7 bases. The J call is uncertain, as TRBJ2-7 better fits the DNA end. Looked up from germline, CDR1 is SGHDT and CDR2 is YYEEEE. The CDR3 spans 18 residues. CDR3 in amino acids: CASSFLMTSSGRSYEQYF. Written as DNA, the CDR3 is TGTGCCAGCAGCTTCCTTATGACGTCTAGCGGACGCTCCTACGAGCAGTACTTC.

This clone was observed a single time. V gene TRBV6-4 combines with J gene TRBJ2-1, with 7 bases lining up with TRBD2. The trim removed 4 bases at V and 9 bases at J, leaving 9 bases unmatched. The V gene's germline CDR1 is MRHNA and CDR2 SNTAGT. The length of the CDR3 is 14 residues. CDR3 protein: CASSGVAGGSEQFF. The CDR3 DNA is TGTGCCAGCAGTGGGGTAGCGGGCGGGAGTGAGCAGTTCTTC.

The chain links TRBV27 to TRBJ2-5, with D possibly matching TRBD2 (5 bases). Trimming took off 6 bases at V and 2 bases at J, with 22 bases between the two ends. CDR3 size: 17 residues. From germline, CDR1 is MNHEY and CDR2 SMNVEV (reference sequence). CDR3: CASSINSPGIYQETQYF. In nucleotides, the CDR3 is TGTGCCAGCAGCATCAACTCTCCGGGAATCTATCAAGAGACCCAGTACTTC.

This rearrangement joins TRBV5-1 to TRBJ2-3; D unclear. Per the germline V gene, CDR1 is SGHRS and CDR2 is YFSETQ. With 2 bases removed from V and 4 bases from J, the gap between germline ends came to 5 bases. The CDR3 runs to 12 residues. CDR3 coding DNA: TGCGCCAGCAGCTTATACGCAGATACGCAGTATTTT. It yields the protein CASSLYADTQYF.

J is TRBJ2-5 and V is TRBV6-5; TRBD2 matches 13 bases. CDR3 length equals 15 residues. The V and J ends lost 5 bases and 11 bases, in that order; junction bases with no gene match: 11. The germline V gene encodes CDR1 MNHEY and CDR2 SVGAGI. CDR3 amino acids: CASSPMTSGGNSQYF. CDR3 DNA: TGTGCCAGCAGTCCAATGACTAGCGGGGGGAATTCGCAGTACTTC.

The chain uses TRBV19 and TRBJ1-1; 8 bases line up with TRBD1. V was clipped by 3 bases and J by 3 bases; unmatched bases: 3. CDR1 and CDR2 (germline): LNHDA, SQIVND (reference sequence). The CDR3 spans 14 residues. In DNA form, the CDR3 reads TGTGCCAGTAGTATCAGGGGGCTTGACACTGAAGCTTTCTTT. Translation: CASSIRGLDTEAFF.

This clone appeared once. The V gene is TRBV28, the J gene TRBJ2-1; 11 nucleotides agree with TRBD1. Germline assignment: CDR1 MDHEN and CDR2 SYDVKM. V gave up 7 bases and J gave up 9 bases; unmatched junction bases: 5. This CDR3 spans 13 amino acids. CDR3 bases: TGTGCCAGCATAGGACAGGGGGCATTTGAGCAGTTCTTC. It translates to CASIGQGAFEQFF.

The chain carries TRBV5-4 and TRBJ2-7; the D is unclear. The germline V gene has CDR1 SGHNT and CDR2 YYREEE (reference sequence). Trimming took off 0 bases at V and 2 bases at J, with 9 bases between the two ends. There are 14 residues in the CDR3. The CDR3 here is CASSLGGLPYEQYF. The DNA of the CDR3 is TGTGCCAGCAGCTTGGGGGGTCTCCCCTACGAGCAGTACTTC.

This rearrangement joins TRBV28 to TRBJ1-4; no reliable D call. This CDR3 comprises 15 residues. Germline loops: CDR1 MDHEN, CDR2 SYDVKM. Trimming took off 2 bases at V and 10 bases at J, with 17 bases between the two ends. The CDR3, as DNA: TGTGCCAGCAGTTTAGTGGGCGGGATGGAGGTAAAACTGTTTTTT. This codes for CASSLVGGMEVKLFF.

This CDR3 is CASSETATFGTQYF. Here the CDR3 DNA reads TGTGCCAGCAGCGAGACAGCGACGTTCGGTACGCAGTATTTT. V gene TRBV6-4 combines with J gene TRBJ2-3; the D gene is possibly TRBD1 (5 bases). The CDR3 totals 14 residues. Germline V CDR1 and CDR2: MRHNA, SNTAGT. Trimming took off 6 bases at V and 8 bases at J, with 18 bases between the two ends.

This clone was counted between two and nine times. The J gene is TRBJ2-2, the V gene TRBV11-2; D not resolved. Trimming stripped 5 bases from V and 5 bases from J, with 9 bases between. The CDR3 sequence is 13 residues long. CDR1 SGHAT and CDR2 FQNNGV come from the germline V gene. CDR3 DNA sequence: TGTGCCAGCAGCCTGGACGGAACCGGGGAGCTGTTTTTT. It codes for CASSLDGTGELFF.